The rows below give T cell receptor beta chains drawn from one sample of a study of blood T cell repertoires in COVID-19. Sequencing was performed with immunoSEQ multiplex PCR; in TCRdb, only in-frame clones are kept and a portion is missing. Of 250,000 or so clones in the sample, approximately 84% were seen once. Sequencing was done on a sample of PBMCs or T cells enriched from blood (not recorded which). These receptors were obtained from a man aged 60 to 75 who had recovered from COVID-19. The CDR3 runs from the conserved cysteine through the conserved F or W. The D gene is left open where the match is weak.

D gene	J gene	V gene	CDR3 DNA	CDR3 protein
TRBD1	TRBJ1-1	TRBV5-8	TGTGCCAGCAGCAGCTTAGGGACAGGGCTCAAAAGTGAAGCTTTCTTT	CASSSLGTGLKSEAFF
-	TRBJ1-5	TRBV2	TGTGCCAGCAGTACAGGGAATCAGCCCCAGCATTTT	CASSTGNQPQHF
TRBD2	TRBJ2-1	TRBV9	TGTGCCAGCAGCCCCCGACTAGCGGGGGGGCCCGTTAGCTCCTACAATGAGCAGTTCTTC	CASSPRLAGGPVSSYNEQFF
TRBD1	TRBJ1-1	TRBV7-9	TGTGCCAGCAGCTTAGTGGGGACAGGGGACACTGAAGCTTTCTTT	CASSLVGTGDTEAFF
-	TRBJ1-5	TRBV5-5	TGTGCCAGCAGGGTAATGGCAGGGTATCAGCCCCAGCATTTT	CASRVMAGYQPQHF
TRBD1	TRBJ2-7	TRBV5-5	TGTGCCAGCAGCTTGGCCGGGACAGGCGCCGGCGAGCAGTACTTC	CASSLAGTGAGEQYF
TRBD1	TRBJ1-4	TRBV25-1	TGTGCCAGCAGTGAATCGGGACAGGGGGAGTCTAATGAAAAACTGTTTTTT	CASSESGQGESNEKLFF
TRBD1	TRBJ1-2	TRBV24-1	TGTGCCACTTCAACAGGGGTGGGTGGCTACACCTTC	CATSTGVGGYTF
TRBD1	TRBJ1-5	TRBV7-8	TGTGCCAGCAGCTTAGGAATCGCAGGGGGCGCCTTGGATAGCAATCAGCCCCAGCATTTT	CASSLGIAGGALDSNQPQHF
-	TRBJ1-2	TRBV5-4	TGTGCCAGCAGCTTGGCCAGCGGACCCCCTCTCGGCTATGGCTACACCTTC	CASSLASGPPLGYGYTF
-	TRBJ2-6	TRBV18	TGTGCCAGCTCACCCCGTTCGGGGGTGGACTCTGGGGCCAACGTCCTGACTTTC	CASSPRSGVDSGANVLTF